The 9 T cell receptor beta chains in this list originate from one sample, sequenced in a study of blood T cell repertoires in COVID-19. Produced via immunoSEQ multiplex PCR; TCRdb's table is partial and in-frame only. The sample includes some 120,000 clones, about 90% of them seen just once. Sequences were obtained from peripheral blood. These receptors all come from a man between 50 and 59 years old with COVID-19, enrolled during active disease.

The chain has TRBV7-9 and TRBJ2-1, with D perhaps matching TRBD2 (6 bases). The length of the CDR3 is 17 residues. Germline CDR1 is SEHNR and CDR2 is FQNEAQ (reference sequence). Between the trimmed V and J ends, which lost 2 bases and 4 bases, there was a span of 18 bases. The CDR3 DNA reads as TGTGCCAGCAGCTTACGGGGGACGGGAAAGACTTACAATGAGCAGTTCTTC. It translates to CASSLRGTGKTYNEQFF.

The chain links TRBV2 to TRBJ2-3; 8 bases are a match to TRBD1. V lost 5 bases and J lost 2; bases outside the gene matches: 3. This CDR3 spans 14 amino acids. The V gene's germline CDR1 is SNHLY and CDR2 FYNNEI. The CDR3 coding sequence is TGTGCCAGCAGTAAGGGACAGGTCACAGATACGCAGTATTTT. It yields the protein CASSKGQVTDTQYF.

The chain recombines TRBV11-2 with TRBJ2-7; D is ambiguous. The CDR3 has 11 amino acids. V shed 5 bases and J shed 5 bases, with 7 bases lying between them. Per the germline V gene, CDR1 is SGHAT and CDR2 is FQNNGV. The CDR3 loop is CASSRVNEQYF. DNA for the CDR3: TGTGCCAGCAGCCGAGTTAACGAGCAGTACTTC.

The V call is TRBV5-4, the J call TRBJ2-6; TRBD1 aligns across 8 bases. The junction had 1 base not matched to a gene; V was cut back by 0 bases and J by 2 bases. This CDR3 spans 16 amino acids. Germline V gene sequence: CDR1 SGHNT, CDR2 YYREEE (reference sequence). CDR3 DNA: TGTGCCAGCAGCTTGGTACAGGGGGCTGGGGCCAACGTCCTGACTTTC. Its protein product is CASSLVQGAGANVLTF.

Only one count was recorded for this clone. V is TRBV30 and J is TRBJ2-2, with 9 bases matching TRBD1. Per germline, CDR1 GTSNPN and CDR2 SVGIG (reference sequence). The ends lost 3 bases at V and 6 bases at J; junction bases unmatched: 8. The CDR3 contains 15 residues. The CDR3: CAWSTGTGRAGELFF. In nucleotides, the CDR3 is TGTGCCTGGAGCACTGGGACAGGGAGGGCCGGGGAGCTGTTTTTT.

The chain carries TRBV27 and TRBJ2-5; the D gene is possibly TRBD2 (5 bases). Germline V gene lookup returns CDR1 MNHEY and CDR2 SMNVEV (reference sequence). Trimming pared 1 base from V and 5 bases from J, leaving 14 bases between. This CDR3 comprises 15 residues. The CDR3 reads CASSLYSDRRETQYF. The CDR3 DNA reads TGTGCCAGCAGTTTATACTCCGACCGGAGGGAGACCCAGTACTTC.

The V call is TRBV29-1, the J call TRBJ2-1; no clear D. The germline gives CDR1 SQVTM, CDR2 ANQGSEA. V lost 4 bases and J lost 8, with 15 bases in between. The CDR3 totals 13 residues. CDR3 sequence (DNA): TGCAGCGTTGGAAGAAGCTACTTGGATGAGCAGTTCTTC. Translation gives CSVGRSYLDEQFF.

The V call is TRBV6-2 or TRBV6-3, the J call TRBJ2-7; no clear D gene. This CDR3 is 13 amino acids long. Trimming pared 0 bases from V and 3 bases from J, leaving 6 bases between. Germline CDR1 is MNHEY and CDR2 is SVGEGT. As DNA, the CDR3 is TGTGCCAGCAGTTACTCCTCGGTCTACGAGCAGTACGTC. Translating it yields CASSYSSVYEQYV.

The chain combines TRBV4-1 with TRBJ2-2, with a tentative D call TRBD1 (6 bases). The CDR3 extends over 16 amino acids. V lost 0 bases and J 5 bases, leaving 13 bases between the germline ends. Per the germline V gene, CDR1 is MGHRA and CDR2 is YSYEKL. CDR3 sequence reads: CASSQDRTVPTGELFF. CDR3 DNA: TGCGCCAGCAGCCAAGATCGGACAGTCCCAACCGGGGAGCTGTTTTTT.